This record covers a single TCR beta chain. The record originates from a study of CD8 T cells in Susac syndrome. Study-wide context: Patients with Susac syndrome were therapy-naive, taking corticosteroids, with some also receiving intravenous immunoglobulin, or taking intravenous immunoglobulin alone at the time their blood was drawn.

The CDR3 loop spans 15 amino acids. With V trimmed by 6 bases and J by 5 bases, 10 bases remained unmatched. CDR1 is LGHNT, CDR2 FRNRAP, per germline. RNA totalling roughly 0.45 to 1 ug underwent reverse transcription with random hexamers. TCRdb re-analysed the immunoSEQ multiplex PCR reads in MiXCR, keeping a single row per CDR3 protein. Seen here are some 210,000 distinct CDR3 sequences, about 94% observed once, and the top ten hold 0.15%. Sequencing was carried out using CD4+ T cells from PBMCs. The TCR originated in a human donor with Susac syndrome. V and J are TRBV12-5 and TRBJ1-2; 9 bases are a match to TRBD1. The CDR3 sequence is CASGLTGGVGYGYTF. The CDR3 DNA reads TGTGCTAGTGGCCTTACAGGGGGCGTGGGATATGGCTACACCTTC.